This is a list of T cell receptor beta chains from one sample in a study of identical twins. One entry per CDR3 protein, called by TCRdb with MiXCR from the 5' RACE reads. The sample carries about 700,000 distinct CDR3 sequences, around 6% recorded once. Sequenced: naive T cells sorted from blood. The receptors here all came from a man in his late teens or twenties in good health. Each CDR3 is given with its conserved first and last residue. Each record gives: CDR3 length, J gene, V gene, clone size, D gene, CDR3 DNA, CDR3 protein. D genes are given only for firm matches. Size tells how often a clone was seen (once, few, many) or the class of an expanded clone, and some rows leave it out.

>14|TRBJ2-3|TRBV12-3/TRBV12-4|.|TRBD2
TGTGCCAGCAGTGATTCAGCGGGATTAGATACGCAGTATTTT
CASSDSAGLDTQYF
>12|TRBJ2-1|TRBV7-9|many|TRBD2
TGTGCCAGCAGCTCGGGGACTAGCCGACCCTTCTTC
CASSSGTSRPFF
>13|TRBJ2-3|TRBV7-2|many|.
TGTGCCAGCAGCTTGGGGGACGGGGATACGCAGTATTTT
CASSLGDGDTQYF
>13|TRBJ2-1|TRBV29-1|.|.
TGCAGCGTTGTAGGGCTGATCTACAATGAGCAGTTCTTC
CSVVGLIYNEQFF
>13|TRBJ2-2|TRBV28|few|.
TGTGCCAGCAGTGTATGGAACCCCGGGGAGCTGTTTTTT
CASSVWNPGELFF
>13|TRBJ1-1|TRBV19|.|.
TGTGCCAGTAAAGACAGCGAGGGCCTTCTGGCTTTCTTT
CASKDSEGLLAFF
>15|TRBJ2-2|TRBV28|few|.
TGTGCCGGACAATTGGGGGGCGCTTCGGCCGGGGAGCTGTTTTTT
CAGQLGGASAGELFF
>14|TRBJ2-1|TRBV15|few|TRBD2
TGTGCCACCAGCAGACTAGCGGGAGGCAATGAGCAGTTCTTC
CATSRLAGGNEQFF
>15|TRBJ2-3|TRBV20-1|many|TRBD2
TGCAGTGCAGCCCCCCTAGCGGTTGGCACAGATACGCAGTATTTT
CSAAPLAVGTDTQYF
>16|TRBJ2-6|TRBV7-9|few|.
TGTGCCAGCAGCTCCGGGACGCTGGAGGGGGCCAACGTCCTGACTTTC
CASSSGTLEGANVLTF
>17|TRBJ2-2|TRBV6-2/TRBV6-3|few|TRBD2
TGTGCCAGCAGTTACCTCGCGGGAGGGCCAGGCACCGGGGAGCTGTTTTTT
CASSYLAGGPGTGELFF
>16|TRBJ2-2|TRBV19|few|.
TGTGCCAGTAGTATCGCCGGGACACCGAACACCGGGGAGCTGTTTTTT
CASSIAGTPNTGELFF
>15|TRBJ2-1|TRBV9|.|.
TGTGCCAGCAGCGTAAAAGGTGGGCTAGCATATGAGCAGTTCTTC
CASSVKGGLAYEQFF
>15|TRBJ2-1|TRBV3-1|.|TRBD2
TGTGCCAGCAGCCGGACGACGGGGGGTTTATGGGAGCAGTTCTTC
CASSRTTGGLWEQFF
>16|TRBJ2-1|TRBV6-5|.|TRBD2
TGTGCCAGCAGTTACCGGACTAGCGGGAGGGCGGATGAGCAGTTCTTC
CASSYRTSGRADEQFF
>16|TRBJ1-6|TRBV12-3/TRBV12-4|many|TRBD1
TGTGCCAGCAGTGGCCGCACTGACAGGGGGCGCGAACCCCTCCACTTT
CASSGRTDRGREPLHF
>15|TRBJ2-2|TRBV6-5|many|TRBD2
TGTGCCAGCAGTTACCCCCAGCGGGGGGACGGGGAGCTGTTTTTT
CASSYPQRGDGELFF
>14|TRBJ2-5|TRBV4-3|many|.
TGCGCCAGCAGCCAAGATGAGGGGGGAGAGACCCAGTACTTC
CASSQDEGGETQYF
>15|TRBJ1-1|TRBV5-1|.|TRBD1
TGCGCCAGCAGCACGACTACAGGGGGCCGCACTGAAGCTTTCTTT
CASSTTTGGRTEAFF
>16|TRBJ2-5|TRBV5-1|many|.
TGCGCCAGCAGGAACCGGGGCCTAAAACAAGCGGAGACCCAGTACTTC
CASRNRGLKQAETQYF
>13|TRBJ2-3|TRBV5-1|many|.
TGCGCCAGCAGCCCCGCCCAGCCGGATACGCAGTATTTT
CASSPAQPDTQYF
>16|TRBJ2-1|TRBV5-1|few|.
TGCGCCAGCAGCTTTGGACCCCACTCTGGAGACAATGAGCAGTTCTTC
CASSFGPHSGDNEQFF
>16|TRBJ2-2|TRBV24-1|many|.
TGTGCCACCAGTGATCTGGGGACGACGAACACCGGGGAGCTGTTTTTT
CATSDLGTTNTGELFF
>14|TRBJ2-1|TRBV6-2/TRBV6-3|many|.
TGTGCCAGCAGTACTACTAGCACTCGCAATGAGCAGTTCTTC
CASSTTSTRNEQFF
>15|TRBJ2-3|TRBV28|many|TRBD2
TGTGCCAGCAGTTTAGCGGGAGGGCCCTCAGATACGCAGTATTTT
CASSLAGGPSDTQYF
>16|TRBJ2-5|TRBV18|many|.
TGTGCCAGCTCACCACCAAACCGGGACGGTCAAGAGACCCAGTACTTC
CASSPPNRDGQETQYF
>12|TRBJ1-4|TRBV5-1|.|.
TGCGCCAGCAGCTTCAAGGGTGAAAAACTGTTTTTT
CASSFKGEKLFF
>14|TRBJ1-3|TRBV20-1|.|TRBD1
TGCAGTGCTAGACCAAGGGGGCTTGGAAACACCATATATTTT
CSARPRGLGNTIYF
>12|TRBJ1-4|TRBV29-1|many|.
TGCAGCGTTGGACAGATTAATGAAAAACTGTTTTTT
CSVGQINEKLFF
>12|TRBJ1-2|TRBV19|.|.
TGTGCCGCGTCGGGGGGTCCCTATGGCTACACCTTC
CAASGGPYGYTF
>16|TRBJ2-1|TRBV28|many|.
TGTGCCAGCAGCCCTCGCGGGAGGGGACAGGGAGGTGAGCAGTTCTTC
CASSPRGRGQGGEQFF
>14|TRBJ2-7|TRBV6-5|.|.
TGTGCCAGCAGTTACGGTCCGGCTAACTACGAGCAGTACTTC
CASSYGPANYEQYF
>18|TRBJ1-1|TRBV20-1|few|.
TGCAGTGCTAGAGATCCCATGACTGCCCGACCCATGAACACTGAAGCTTTCTTT
CSARDPMTARPMNTEAFF
>15|TRBJ2-2|TRBV12-3/TRBV12-4|many|TRBD1
TGTGCCACCTCGGGGACAGGGTCTAACACCGGGGAGCTGTTTTTT
CATSGTGSNTGELFF
>16|TRBJ1-2|TRBV12-3/TRBV12-4|few|.
TGTGCCAGCAGGTCAGATCCGGGACGGACGCGTTATGGCTACACCTTC
CASRSDPGRTRYGYTF
>16|TRBJ1-6|TRBV28|few|TRBD1
TGTGCCAGTCGGGACAGATATAGCGGGGGTAATTCACCCCTCCACTTT
CASRDRYSGGNSPLHF
>16|TRBJ1-1|TRBV7-2|.|TRBD1
TGTGCCAGCAGCTCCCGCGGGACAGGGCTTCGGGCTGAAGCTTTCTTT
CASSSRGTGLRAEAFF
>13|TRBJ2-1|TRBV12-3/TRBV12-4|many|.
TGTGCCAGCAGCGTCCGGGGGGCGTCCGAGCAGTTCTTC
CASSVRGASEQFF
>17|TRBJ2-1|TRBV7-7|.|.
TGTGCCAGCAGCTTAGGTCCGGGGGTCAACTCCTACAATGAGCAGTTCTTC
CASSLGPGVNSYNEQFF
>15|TRBJ2-7|TRBV9|many|TRBD2
TGTGCCAGCAGCGTAGAAGGGGCGGGAGGAGACGAGCAGTACTTC
CASSVEGAGGDEQYF
>15|TRBJ2-7|TRBV20-1|many|TRBD2
TGCAGTGCTAGGGCCCCGGGACTAGGGGCCTACGAGCAGTACTTC
CSARAPGLGAYEQYF
>16|TRBJ2-3|TRBV2|few|TRBD2
TGTGCCAGCAGACGACTAGCGGGAGGGTCTGGAGATACGCAGTATTTT
CASRRLAGGSGDTQYF
>15|TRBJ2-1|TRBV7-2|many|.
TGTGCCAGCAGCCCCGCGGGGACAGAGTACAATGAGCAGTTCTTC
CASSPAGTEYNEQFF
>12|TRBJ2-7|TRBV19|.|TRBD2
TGTGCAACTAGCGATCCAGCCTACGAGCAGTACTTC
CATSDPAYEQYF
>16|TRBJ2-7|TRBV6-2/TRBV6-3|many|TRBD1
TGTGCCAGCAGCCTGACCCAGGACAGGGCGTCCTACGAGCAGTACTTC
CASSLTQDRASYEQYF
>15|TRBJ2-1|TRBV24-1|many|.
TGTGCCACCAGTGGAAAGAATTGGGGTAACAATGAGCAGTTCTTC
CATSGKNWGNNEQFF
>16|TRBJ2-1|TRBV6-5|.|TRBD1
TGTGCCAGCAGTTACTCTTCCTCGGCAGGGGGAAATGAGCAGTTCTTC
CASSYSSSAGGNEQFF
>13|TRBJ2-1|TRBV20-1|many|.
TGCAGTGCTAGGGGTTTATCCTACAATGAGCAGTTCTTC
CSARGLSYNEQFF
>15|TRBJ2-2|TRBV30|.|TRBD1
TGTGCCTGGAGTGTAGGCTCAGGGGGAACCGGGGAGCTGTTTTTT
CAWSVGSGGTGELFF
>15|TRBJ2-2|TRBV24-1|.|.
TGTGCCACCAGTGACGTGAGGGAGGTCGCCGGGGAGCTGTTTTTT
CATSDVREVAGELFF
>11|TRBJ2-5|TRBV6-5|few|.
TGTGCCAGCAGGGACTATACAGCCCAGTACTTC
CASRDYTAQYF
>14|TRBJ2-2|TRBV20-1|.|.
TGCAGTGCCGAGGGACTGCCGAACACCGGGGAGCTGTTTTTT
CSAEGLPNTGELFF
>15|TRBJ1-4|TRBV7-8|.|TRBD1
TGTGCCAGCAGCTTAGCAGGACAGGGATTTGAAAAACTGTTTTTT
CASSLAGQGFEKLFF
>13|TRBJ1-6|TRBV20-1|.|.
TGCAGTGCTAGTCTAAACAGGGATTCACCCCTCCACTTT
CSASLNRDSPLHF
>18|TRBJ2-3|TRBV14|.|.
TGTGCCAGCAGCTCATATCGGTCGGGGCGAATTCGCACAGATACGCAGTATTTT
CASSSYRSGRIRTDTQYF